A selection of T cell receptor beta chains follows, all from one sample in a study of cytomegalovirus exposure and HLA in healthy donors. Sequencing was performed with immunoSEQ multiplex PCR; in TCRdb, only in-frame clones are kept and a portion is missing. This table has some 110,000 clones, about 13% appearing once. What was sequenced was PBMCs. These receptors originate from a man aged 40-49 years in good health and CMV-seropositive. CDR3s include the opening cysteine and the closing phenylalanine or tryptophan. D genes are given only for firm matches. A row's size may be missing; if present it is once, few, many or a size class.

-,-,TRBV7-9,TRBJ2-2,CASSLVEGAVTGELFF,TGTGCCAGCAGCTTGGTGGAGGGAGCGGTAACCGGGGAGCTGTTTTTT
-,few,TRBV19,TRBJ2-7,CASSRSEGEQYF,TGTGCCAGTAGTAGGTCAGAGGGCGAGCAGTACTTC
-,-,TRBV5-6,TRBJ1-1,CASSDTSQLSWNTEAFF,TGTGCCAGCAGCGACACCTCCCAGCTCAGCTGGAACACTGAAGCTTTCTTT
-,few,TRBV6-1,TRBJ2-3,CACKGASDTQYF,TGTGCCTGTAAAGGAGCTTCAGATACGCAGTATTTT
TRBD1,-,TRBV11-2,TRBJ1-4,CASSLGQGTGTNEKLFF,TGTGCCAGCAGCTTAGGACAGGGAACGGGAACTAATGAAAAACTGTTTTTT
TRBD2,-,TRBV7-8,TRBJ2-1,CASSSGLADYNEQFF,TGTGCCAGCAGCTCGGGACTAGCGGACTACAATGAGCAGTTCTTC
TRBD2,-,TRBV5-8,TRBJ2-4,CASKNSGRTNGNIQYF,TGTGCCAGCAAAAATAGCGGGAGGACCAACGGAAACATTCAGTACTTC
-,-,TRBV28,TRBJ2-3,CASSPYSSTSLTDTQYF,TGTGCCAGCAGTCCCTACTCCTCAACTAGCCTCACAGATACGCAGTATTTT
-,-,TRBV18,TRBJ2-3,CASSPGVDTQYF,TGTGCCAGCTCCCCCGGGGTGGATACGCAGTATTTT
-,few,TRBV19,TRBJ1-2,CASSSQPRGGYTF,TGTGCCAGTAGTAGCCAGCCACGAGGAGGCTACACCTTC
-,-,TRBV28,TRBJ2-7,CASSLNRREQYF,TGTGCCAGCAGTTTGAACCGGAGGGAGCAGTACTTC
-,-,TRBV27,TRBJ1-6,CASSFSRQTYNSPLHF,TGTGCCAGCAGTTTTTCCAGACAGACTTATAATTCACCCCTCCACTTT
-,few,TRBV5-1,TRBJ1-1,CASSLEGARFTEAFF,TGCGCCAGCAGCTTGGAAGGGGCGCGATTTACTGAAGCTTTCTTT
TRBD1,few,TRBV7-8,TRBJ1-4,CASSPRDRGVGEKLFF,TGTGCCAGCAGCCCCCGGGACAGGGGCGTCGGTGAAAAACTGTTTTTT
TRBD1,few,TRBV9,TRBJ2-7,CASSATGGSYEQYF,TGTGCCAGCAGCGCGACAGGGGGATCCTACGAGCAGTACTTC
-,-,TRBV6-5,TRBJ1-1,CASSYSGRGAAKAFF,TGTGCCAGCAGCTACTCCGGGCGGGGGGCCGCTAAAGCTTTCTTT
TRBD2,-,TRBV7-6,TRBJ2-2,CASSLLPLAGVAAELFF,TGTGCCAGCAGCTTACTTCCTTTAGCGGGAGTAGCGGCGGAGCTGTTTTTT
TRBD1,-,TRBV13,TRBJ2-7,CASSTGTGWNEQYF,TGTGCCAGCAGCACCGGGACAGGGTGGAACGAGCAGTACTTC
TRBD2,-,TRBV5-5,TRBJ2-2,CASSLILTPGGYTGELFF,TGTGCCAGCAGCTTAATCCTGACCCCGGGGGGGTACACCGGGGAGCTGTTTTTT
TRBD2,-,TRBV6-1,TRBJ2-5,CASSEYKGRAGGETQYF,TGTGCCAGCAGTGAATATAAGGGGAGAGCGGGAGGGGAGACCCAGTACTTC